The subject of this entry is one T cell receptor beta chain. CDR3 size: 14 residues. Trimming cost V 4 bases and J 4 bases, with 11 bases left between them. The V gene's germline CDR1 is SGHRS and CDR2 YFSETQ. This sample is part of a study of OX40 agonist ivuxolimab in advanced cancers. The protocol was immunoSEQ multiplex PCR, while the TCRdb copy is restricted to in-frame clones and leaves out a portion. Here the sample spans fewer than 85,000 clones, around four fifths being singletons. The chain combines TRBV5-1 with TRBJ2-2; perhaps D is TRBD1 or TRBD2 (6 bases each). Material: CD4+ or CD8+ T cells sorted from blood, obtained in a trial of the OX40 agonist ivuxolimab. This receptor was obtained from an adult with an advanced solid tumor such as melanoma, head and neck, liver or kidney cancer. This chain's CDR3 is CASSPEGGTGELFF. The CDR3 DNA is TGCGCCAGCAGCCCGGAGGGGGGCACCGGGGAGCTGTTTTTT.